This entry concerns a single T cell receptor (beta chain). The antigen is undetermined. Markers CD45RO/CCR7/CD25/CD127/CD95/CD27 served to sort CD4+ naive, central memory, regulatory and stem cell-like memory cells. Trimming pared 5 bases from V and 6 bases from J, leaving 11 bases between. The length of the CDR3 is 13 residues. Germline loops: CDR1 SNHLY, CDR2 FYNNEI. This sample stems from a study of beta chain features in type 1 diabetes. The study's findings and limits: Lower insertion and higher deletion counts appeared at VDJ junctions in type 1 diabetes patients.

Reverse transcription of all isolated RNA meant that expressed TCRB transcripts were sequenced. Around 3.57 million reads was the average for naive, central memory and regulatory T cell samples. Assay: immunoSEQ multiplex PCR; the TCRdb copy retains only in-frame clones and omits some. The table has a few hundred thousand clones, around a quarter seen once. Sequences were obtained from central memory CD4+ T cells from blood. The receptor's source is a man under 40 in good health. The V and J genes are TRBV2 and TRBJ1-3; D perhaps matches TRBD1 (5 bases). The CDR3 loop is CASSLVRENTIYF. CDR3 coding DNA: TGTGCCAGCAGTTTGGTCAGGGAAAACACCATATATTTT.